One sample yielded the 17 T cell receptor beta chains listed below, sequenced in a study of blood T cell repertoires in COVID-19. TCRdb's copy holds only in-frame clones and misses some; the assay was immunoSEQ multiplex PCR. This table has 200,000 to 250,000 clones, 88% appearing once. Sequencing input: peripheral blood. The source of these receptors is a woman in her twenties or thirties with COVID-19, enrolled during active disease.

In its sample, this clone was seen a few times. The chain links TRBV19 to TRBJ1-3, with 8 bases lining up with TRBD1. Germline CDR1 reads LNHDA; CDR2 reads SQIVND (reference sequence). The V and J ends lost 6 bases and 1 base, in that order; junction bases with no gene match: 2. The CDR3 totals 14 residues. The CDR3 region is CASRDRASGNTIYF. The DNA of the CDR3 is TGTGCCAGTAGGGACAGGGCATCTGGAAACACCATATATTTT.

The chain recombines TRBV7-2 with TRBJ1-6; D might be TRBD1 (5 bases). Germline CDR1 reads SGHTA; CDR2 reads FQGNSA. The CDR3 runs 14 residues. V gave up 5 bases and J gave up 8 bases, with 13 bases separating them. The CDR3 loop reads CASSPGPGDSPLHF. CDR3 nucleotide sequence: TGTGCCAGCAGCCCAGGGCCGGGGGATTCACCCCTCCACTTT.

The J gene is TRBJ2-2, the V gene TRBV4-3; D ambiguous. Germline V CDR1 and CDR2: LGHNA, YSLEER. Deletions cut 4 bases from V and 0 bases from J, with 9 bases between. The CDR3 is made up of 15 amino acids. The CDR3 sequence: CASSPSGPNTGELFF. The CDR3 coding sequence is TGCGCCAGCAGCCCGTCTGGGCCGAACACCGGGGAGCTGTTTTTT.

This chain uses TRBV5-5 with TRBJ2-3; 8 bases map to TRBD1. Germline V gives CDR1 SGHKS, CDR2 YYEKEE (reference sequence). This CDR3 region has 17 residues. V was clipped by 6 bases and J by 1 base; unmatched bases: 13. CDR3 in DNA: TGTGCCAGCAAAACCGCAGGGGGCTTTTCGGGCACAGATACGCAGTATTTT. Translation: CASKTAGGFSGTDTQYF.

This rearrangement joins TRBV5-4 to TRBJ2-7; 9 bases are shared with TRBD2. Per the germline V gene, CDR1 is SGHNT and CDR2 is YYREEE (reference sequence). The length of the CDR3 is 15 residues. The ends lost 0 bases at V and 5 bases at J; junction bases unmatched: 6. CDR3 coding DNA: TGTGCCAGCAGCTTGGACGCGGGAGGGGCAAACGAGCAGTACGTC. The encoded protein is CASSLDAGGANEQYV.

V gene TRBV28 combines with J gene TRBJ2-1; 11 nucleotides agree with TRBD2. Germline loops: CDR1 MDHEN, CDR2 SYDVKM. V was clipped by 6 bases and J by 1 base; unmatched bases: 5. The CDR3 covers 16 residues. The CDR3 DNA reads TGTGCCAGCAGCATATTAGCGGGAGGGTCCTACAATGAGCAGTTCTTC. Protein product: CASSILAGGSYNEQFF.

The chain recombines TRBV11-3 with TRBJ1-1, with 9 bases matching TRBD1. The germline V gene encodes CDR1 SGHNT and CDR2 YENEEA. This CDR3 spans 15 amino acids. After removal of 5 bases from V and 4 bases from J, the junction contained 8 bases not matched to a gene. The CDR3 DNA is TGTGCCAGCAGCGCCCGGGACAGGGTGCCCACTGAAGCTTTCTTT. Translated: CASSARDRVPTEAFF.

A few counts support this clone. This chain links TRBV6-1 with TRBJ1-6; maybe TRBD1 (6 bases). Germline CDR1 MNHNS, CDR2 SASEGT. The CDR3 runs 15 residues. V lost 0 bases to trimming and J lost 8 bases, with 11 bases between them. The CDR3 DNA follows: TGTGCCAGCAGTGAAGCGGAGGGGGGGTATTCACCCCTCCACTTT. This codes for CASSEAEGGYSPLHF.

This chain connects TRBV27 to TRBJ2-5; TRBD2 is a possible D gene (5 bases). V was trimmed by 7 bases and J by 5 bases, leaving 11 bases between them. The CDR3 is 12 residues long. Germline CDR1 MNHEY, CDR2 SMNVEV (reference sequence). CDR3 sequence (DNA): TGTGCCAGCACGGGGATAGGGGAGACCCAGTACTTC. It encodes CASTGIGETQYF.

The J gene is TRBJ2-1, the V gene TRBV5-4, with TRBD2 matching over 9 bases. Germline V gives CDR1 SGHNT, CDR2 YYREEE (reference sequence). The CDR3 contains 11 residues. Germline trimming cut 4 bases from V and 14 bases from J; bases unmatched to any gene: 4. CDR3 DNA sequence: TGTGCCAGCAGCCTAGCGGGGAGGGAGTTCTTC. It specifies CASSLAGREFF.

The chain combines TRBV5-1 with TRBJ2-1; maybe TRBD2 (6 bases). CDR1 is SGHRS and CDR2 is YFSETQ in the germline V gene. This CDR3 is 16 amino acids long. The V gene lost 0 bases and the J gene lost 3 bases, with 13 bases spanning the gap. The CDR3 region has the DNA TGCGCCAGCAGCTTGGCCGGGAGTAGTCGCTACAATGAGCAGTTCTTC. This sequence encodes CASSLAGSSRYNEQFF.

The V gene is TRBV5-1, the J gene TRBJ2-3; 10 bases match TRBD1. With V trimmed by 4 bases and J by 4 bases, 9 bases remained unmatched. Germline CDR1 and CDR2: SGHRS and YFSETQ. The CDR3 has 16 amino acids. The CDR3 nucleotides read TGCGCCAGCAGCGGACCTGCCGGGACAGGGGCAGATACGCAGTATTTT. The encoded protein is CASSGPAGTGADTQYF.

This chain uses TRBV11-2 with TRBJ1-6; 8 nucleotides agree with TRBD1. This CDR3 has 17 residues. Per the germline V gene, CDR1 is SGHAT and CDR2 is FQNNGV. Trimming removed 2 bases from V and 6 bases from J; junction bases left unmatched: 9. The CDR3 protein is CASSLLPGQAANSPLHF. As DNA, the CDR3 is TGTGCCAGCAGCTTACTACCGGGACAGGCCGCTAATTCACCCCTCCACTTT.

Comments on this clone: Its ends do not fully match the called genes, so a read error is possible. The chain recombines TRBV12-3 or TRBV12-4 with TRBJ1-2; 8 nucleotides match TRBD1. The CDR3 has 11 amino acids. CDR3 sequence (DNA): TGTGCCAGCAGTCTGGGACAGGCGAGTAACTTC. Translation: CASSLGQASNF.

The rearrangement uses TRBV6-2 or TRBV6-3 and TRBJ1-2; 8 positions match TRBD1. Germline CDR1 and CDR2: MNHEY and SVGEGT. V shed 2 bases and J 4 bases; nucleotides not matched to a gene: 12. The CDR3 is 17 amino acids. CDR3 sequence (DNA): TGTGCCAGCAGTTACAGGGACAGGACTCTCTACCCCTATGGCTACACCTTC. Translated: CASSYRDRTLYPYGYTF.

The rearrangement uses TRBV2 and TRBJ2-2, with 9 nucleotides matching TRBD2. The CDR3 totals 16 residues. Germline assignment: CDR1 SNHLY and CDR2 FYNNEI. The J segment lost 4 bases and the V segment lost 5 bases, leaving 8 bases of the junction unmatched. DNA for the CDR3: TGTGCCAGCAGTTCTGTGGCGGGGGGGATCACCGGGGAGCTGTTTTTT. This translates into CASSSVAGGITGELFF.

This sequence joins TRBV7-8 and TRBJ2-7; possible D gene TRBD1, 6 bases. The CDR3 is 12 residues long. The V end lost 5 bases, the J end lost 4 bases, and 9 bases lay between the germline ends. Germline V gene sequence: CDR1 SGHVS, CDR2 FQNEAQ. CDR3 nucleotides: TGTGCCAGCAGCCTTCAGGGGTACGAGCAGTACTTC. Protein: CASSLQGYEQYF.